This entry lists 8 T cell receptor beta chains sequenced from one sample in a study of blood T cell repertoires in COVID-19. TCRdb's table, derived via immunoSEQ multiplex PCR, lists solely in-frame clones and lacks some. The repertoire holds 360,000 or so clones, with roughly 87% as singletons. Sequenced input: PBMCs or T cells enriched from blood (not recorded which). Every receptor here comes from a woman aged 45-60 years who had recovered from COVID-19.

The chain couples TRBV29-1 to TRBJ1-1; D is uncertain. V lost 4 bases to trimming and J lost 0 bases, with 12 bases between them. Germline loops: CDR1 SQVTM, CDR2 ANQGSEA. This CDR3 has 14 amino acids. The CDR3 is CSVAEGLMNTEAFF. For the CDR3, the DNA is TGCAGCGTTGCGGAGGGCCTCATGAACACTGAAGCTTTCTTT.

This chain links TRBV30 with TRBJ1-2, with D tentatively TRBD1 (5 bases). The CDR3 is 14 residues long. Trimming removed 2 bases at V and 4 bases at J, with 14 bases between. The V gene's germline CDR1 is GTSNPN and CDR2 SVGIG (reference sequence). The CDR3 bases are TGTGCCTGGAGTTTCCAGGGAGGGGCCTATGGCTACACCTTC. Its translation is CAWSFQGGAYGYTF.

The V gene is TRBV27, the J gene TRBJ1-2; tentative D call: TRBD1 (6 bases). V lost 4 bases and J 8 bases, leaving 17 bases between the germline ends. The CDR3 extends over 14 amino acids. In germline, CDR1 is MNHEY, CDR2 SMNVEV (reference sequence). The CDR3 sequence: CASSSITGTGGYTF. Here the CDR3 DNA reads TGTGCCAGCAGTTCGATCACAGGGACGGGCGGCTACACCTTC.

The J gene is TRBJ1-5, the V gene TRBV28, with 11 positions matching TRBD1. The CDR3 runs to 17 residues. CDR1 is MDHEN and CDR2 is SYDVKM in the germline V gene. V gave up 2 bases and J gave up 7 bases; unmatched junction bases: 10. Here the CDR3 DNA reads TGTGCCAGCAGTTTAGGTGGGACAGGGGGAGTCATACAGCCCCAGCATTTT. Protein: CASSLGGTGGVIQPQHF. Based on the CDR3 plus reference TRBV28 and TRBJ1-5, the full variable domain is DVKVTQSSRYLVKRTGEKVFLECVQDMDHENMFWYRQDPGLGLRLIYFSYDVKMKEKGDIPEGYSVSREKKERFSLILESASTNQTSMYLCASSLGGTGGVIQPQHFGDGTRLSIL.

The chain has TRBV14 and TRBJ1-2; D perhaps matches TRBD1 (6 bases). The CDR3 totals 15 residues. Germline lookup yields CDR1 SGHDN and CDR2 FVKESK. The ends were cut back, 1 base at V and 7 bases at J, with 16 bases in the middle. The CDR3 DNA follows: TGTGCCAGCAGCCAAGTCGCGGGAGGGGGGATTGGCTACACCTTC. Its protein product is CASSQVAGGGIGYTF.

This clone was observed once. V and J are TRBV7-2 and TRBJ1-2; the match to TRBD1 covers 11 bases. CDR1 is SGHTA, CDR2 FQGNSA, per germline. This CDR3 contains 14 residues. J gave up 7 bases and V 1 base, and 2 bases lay outside the gene matches. CDR3 bases: TGTGCCAGCAGCTTAGGGGGACAGGGGGGTGGCTACACCTTC. Residues: CASSLGGQGGGYTF.

The V gene is TRBV19, the J gene TRBJ2-1; D gene uncertain. V lost 8 bases and J lost 7, with 9 bases in between. This CDR3 is built from 11 residues. Germline V gene lookup returns CDR1 LNHDA and CDR2 SQIVND (reference sequence). Here the CDR3 reads CASVGRNEQFF. The CDR3 DNA sequence: TGTGCCAGTGTGGGCAGAAATGAGCAGTTCTTC. Based on the CDR3 plus reference TRBV19 and TRBJ2-1, the full variable domain is DGGITQSPKYLFRKEGQNVTLSCEQNLNHDAMYWYRQDPGQGLRLIYYSQIVNDFQKGDIAEGYSVSREKKESFPLTVTSAQKNPTAFYLCASVGRNEQFFGPGTRLTVL.

In this sample, this clone turned up a few times. The V call is TRBV6-5, the J call TRBJ1-2; TRBD1 agrees at 9 bases. V shed 8 bases and J 7 bases; nucleotides not matched to a gene: 14. The germline CDR1 and CDR2 sequences are MNHEY and SVGAGI. The CDR3 has 15 residues. This chain's CDR3 is CASLPLQGASSGYTF. The DNA for the CDR3 is TGTGCCAGCCTCCCCTTACAGGGGGCGAGCTCTGGCTACACCTTC.